Below, 29 T cell receptor beta chains from the same sample are listed, as sequenced in a study of T-cell reconstitution after alpha-beta-depleted transplantation in children (dated by TCRdb to about 2016). These receptors' antigens are unknown. What the work shows at the level of the full study, not this receptor alone: Hyperexpanded clone frequencies declined over subsequent months; after one year, T-cell counts and TCRbeta diversity were mostly attributed to newly produced T cells.

Library preparation was by PCR. Data came from an Illumina HiSeq 2500. Molecular barcoding was employed in the preparation of TCR libraries, with unique molecular identifiers being used to normalize TCRbeta repertoire quantification. The public reads were quality trimmed at Q25 with fastp and then assembled into clones with MiXCR by TCRdb, keeping productive beta chains. Entries that share a CDR3 protein sequence are merged under the most common genes and DNA. The sample table holds about 300,000 distinct CDR3 sequences, of which about 7.3% were seen once. Jointly, the top ten make up approximately 9.6% of the sample. Reading the label with the study, this specimen's treatment or condition is: allogeneic hematopoietic cell transplantation with graft depleted of TCRalphabeta T cells and CD19 B cells. The material was peripheral blood, obtained 360 days after TCRalphabeta/CD19-depleted stem cell transplant. These receptors were taken from a female patient aged 2 to 10 who had a stem cell transplant for Fanconi anemia, so the T cells may come from the graft donor.

This clonotype occurred many times. This chain links TRBV7-3 with TRBJ2-1; D is perhaps TRBD1 (6 bases). V was cut by 5 bases and J by 8 bases, with 13 bases left in between. There are 13 residues in the CDR3. The germline CDR1 and CDR2 sequences are SGHTA and FQGTGA. DNA of the CDR3: TGTGCCAGCAGCGACAACAGGGCCGATGAGCAGTTCTTC. It yields the protein CASSDNRADEQFF.

This clonotype was detected ten times or more. This chain connects TRBV10-3 to TRBJ2-7; 8 bases map to TRBD1. Germline V gene data show CDR1 as ENHRY and CDR2 as SYGVKD. This CDR3 is 15 amino acids long. J was trimmed by 3 bases and V by 2 bases; bases with no gene match: 6. The CDR3 region is CAISERGQDYYEQYF. The CDR3 DNA reads as TGTGCCATCAGTGAGCGGGGACAGGATTACTACGAGCAGTACTTC.

This clonotype was seen ten or more times. The chain carries TRBV7-3 and TRBJ2-3; 7 bases align to TRBD1. The germline V gene has CDR1 SGHTA and CDR2 FQGTGA. This CDR3 comprises 14 residues. The V segment lost 5 bases and the J segment 2 bases; nucleotides outside the gene matches: 4. The CDR3 protein is CASSPTGLTDTQYF. DNA of the CDR3: TGTGCCAGCAGCCCGACAGGGCTCACAGATACGCAGTATTTT. Full variable domain (missing parts from reference TRBV7-3 and TRBJ2-3): GAGVSQTPSNKVTEKGKYVELRCDPISGHTALYWYRQSLGQGPEFLIYFQGTGAADDSGLPNDRFFAVRPEGSVSTLKIQRTERGDSAVYLCASSPTGLTDTQYFGPGTRLTVL.

This clonotype was seen ten or more times. This chain links TRBV5-8 with TRBJ2-3, with TRBD2 matching 9 bases. There are 17 residues in the CDR3. V shed 4 bases and J 2 bases; nucleotides not matched to a gene: 11. The V gene's germline CDR1 is SGHTS and CDR2 YDEGEE. CDR3 amino acids: CASSKSLTSGFTDTQYF. The CDR3, as DNA: TGTGCCAGCAGCAAGTCCCTGACTAGCGGCTTCACAGATACGCAGTATTTT.

This clonotype was recorded at least ten times. The V and J genes are TRBV15 and TRBJ2-3; 14 bases line up with TRBD2. Per germline, CDR1 LNHNV and CDR2 YYDKDF (reference sequence). V was clipped by 5 bases and J by 3 bases; unmatched bases: 7. CDR3 length: 17 residues. CDR3 in amino acids: CATSGRLAGGRTDTQYF. CDR3 DNA sequence: TGTGCCACCAGCGGCCGACTAGCGGGGGGGCGAACAGATACGCAGTATTTT.

This clonotype has at least ten counts. This chain links TRBV29-1 with TRBJ2-5; tentative D call: TRBD1 (6 bases). Germline V gene lookup returns CDR1 SQVTM and CDR2 ANQGSEA. Trimming removed 6 bases from V and 5 bases from J, with 19 bases in between. CDR3 length: 14 amino acids. The CDR3: CSVSQGRGGETQYF. In nucleotides, the CDR3 is TGCAGCGTCTCACAGGGTAGGGGCGGGGAGACCCAGTACTTC.

This clonotype has a count of ten or more. J is TRBJ2-2 and V is TRBV7-2, with D tentatively TRBD1 (5 bases). The V and J ends lost 5 bases and 2 bases respectively, with 15 bases between them. The CDR3 runs to 16 residues. CDR1 is SGHTA, CDR2 FQGNSA, per germline. The CDR3 DNA follows: TGTGCCAGCAGCCCCCGTGGACACTTAAACACCGGGGAGCTGTTTTTT. It translates to CASSPRGHLNTGELFF.

This clonotype was found many times. The V gene is TRBV12-3 or TRBV12-4, the J gene TRBJ1-3; D remains unclear. CDR3 length: 14 amino acids. V lost 3 bases and J 4 bases, leaving 10 bases between the germline ends. CDR3 nucleotides: TGTGCCAGCAGTTTGATCGGACGGGGAAACACCATATATTTT. This gives the protein CASSLIGRGNTIYF.

This chain links TRBV20-1 with TRBJ1-6; TRBD1 might be the D (5 bases). The CDR3 runs to 16 residues. Trimming stripped 0 bases from V and 3 bases from J, with 12 bases between. CDR1 is DFQATT, CDR2 SNEGSKA, per germline (reference sequence). The CDR3 region is CSARDRTGDYNSPLHF. CDR3 sequence (DNA): TGCAGTGCTAGAGATCGTACAGGCGACTATAATTCACCCCTCCACTTT.

This chain links TRBV7-3 with TRBJ2-5; 11 positions match TRBD2. Germline-derived CDR1 and CDR2 are SGHTA and FQGTGA. The CDR3 totals 18 residues. Trimming cost V 1 base and J 2 bases; bases outside gene matches: 9. The CDR3 loop is CASSLIGQLAGVQETQYF. Here the CDR3 DNA reads TGTGCCAGCAGCTTAATTGGCCAACTAGCGGGGGTACAAGAGACCCAGTACTTC.

The chain is built from TRBV9 and TRBJ2-3; no reliable D call. This CDR3 region has 14 residues. Deletions cut 2 bases from V and 4 bases from J, with 11 bases between. CDR1 and CDR2 from the germline V gene are SGDLS and YYNGEE. In DNA, the CDR3 is TGTGCCAGCAGCGTGAGGTCTCTCTCAGATACGCAGTATTTT. Its protein is CASSVRSLSDTQYF.

This clonotype has just a few counts. Compared with germline, one end of the junction differs, possibly owing to a read error. J is TRBJ2-3 and V is TRBV24-1; 8 bases agree with TRBD1. From germline, CDR1 is KGHDR and CDR2 SFDVKD. CDR3 length: 14 amino acids. DNA for the CDR3: TGTGCCACCCGTGAGACAGGGGACACAGATACGCAGTATTTT. Its protein product is CATRETGDTDTQYF.

This clonotype has a count of ten or more. The V and J genes are TRBV12-3 or TRBV12-4 and TRBJ1-6; possibly TRBD1 for D (6 bases). The CDR3 loop spans 17 amino acids. Trimming took off 2 bases at V and 9 bases at J, with 20 bases between the two ends. The CDR3 reads CASSLSGTVQGTSPLHF. In DNA form, the CDR3 reads TGTGCCAGCAGTTTATCCGGAACCGTCCAGGGGACTTCACCCCTCCACTTT.

This clonotype was counted a few times. This chain uses TRBV18 with TRBJ1-1, with a possible D match to TRBD1 (5 bases). The CDR3 has 15 residues. Germline V CDR1 and CDR2: KGHSH, LQKENI. Trimming left V 1 base short and J 0 bases short, with 9 bases between. CDR3 sequence reads: CASSPREGLNTEAFF. CDR3 nucleotide sequence: TGTGCCAGCTCACCACGTGAGGGGTTGAACACTGAAGCTTTCTTT. Full variable domain (outside the CDR3, taken from reference TRBV18 and TRBJ1-1): NAGVMQNPRHLVRRRGQEARLRCSPMKGHSHVYWYRQLPEEGLKFMVYLQKENIIDESGMPKERFSAEFPKEGPSILRIQQVVRGDSAAYFCASSPREGLNTEAFFGQGTRLTVV.

This clonotype turned up a few times. The chain employs TRBV10-3 and TRBJ2-1, with 13 bases fitting TRBD2. V was pared by 10 bases and J by 7 bases, with 22 bases of the junction left unmatched. Germline CDR1 is ENHRY and CDR2 is SYGVKD. The CDR3 runs to 19 residues. The DNA for the CDR3 is TGTGCCACCCTTGGCCCTCGGACTAGCGGGGGCGGGGGGGGGAATGAGCAGTTCTTC. This codes for CATLGPRTSGGGGGNEQFF.

The chain joins TRBV4-3 to TRBJ1-1; TRBD1 agrees at 9 bases. Germline V gene sequence: CDR1 LGHNA, CDR2 YSLEER. V was pared by 0 bases and J by 3 bases, with 5 bases of the junction left unmatched. The CDR3 sequence is 16 residues long. CDR3 coding DNA: TGCGCCAGCAGCCAAGACCGGACAGGGGAATACACTGAAGCTTTCTTT. Its translation: CASSQDRTGEYTEAFF.

This clonotype was seen repeatedly, ten times or more. The V and J genes are TRBV6-5 and TRBJ1-2, with TRBD1 matching 8 bases. The J segment lost 6 bases and the V segment lost 4 bases, leaving 16 bases of the junction unmatched. Germline CDR1 is MNHEY and CDR2 is SVGAGI. The CDR3 covers 17 residues. In nucleotides, the CDR3 is TGTGCCAGCAGTTCCTTAATCCCGAGGACAGGGAACGATGGCTACACCTTC. The encoded protein is CASSSLIPRTGNDGYTF.

The sample holds many counts of this clonotype. The chain couples TRBV9 to TRBJ2-1, with TRBD2 as a possible D gene (6 bases). Germline loops: CDR1 SGDLS, CDR2 YYNGEE. Trimming removed 1 base at V and 5 bases at J, with 16 bases between. This CDR3 has 16 amino acids. For the CDR3, the DNA is TGTGCCAGCAGCGTAAAGTGGATAGCGGCAGACAATGAGCAGTTCTTC. This encodes CASSVKWIAADNEQFF.

The V call is TRBV28, the J call TRBJ1-2; the match to TRBD1 covers 9 bases. The V gene's germline CDR1 is MDHEN and CDR2 SYDVKM. The CDR3 is 17 residues long. With 3 bases clipped from V and 2 bases from J, the junction kept 10 bases outside the gene matches. CDR3 nucleotide sequence: TGTGCCAGCAGTTTTTTAGTGGACAGGGGTCGAAACTATGGCTACACCTTC. This sequence encodes CASSFLVDRGRNYGYTF.

In its sample, this clonotype was seen a few times. V usage is TRBV21-1 and J usage is TRBJ1-2; the D call in the table, TRBD1, was not verified against the DNA. TRBV21-1 is tagged as a pseudogene. The CDR3 loop spans 15 amino acids. The CDR3 region is CASSREGTVRYGYTF. DNA for the CDR3: TGTGCCAGCAGCAGAGAGGGGACAGTGCGATATGGCTACACCTTC.

This clonotype was picked up a small number of times. The genes are TRBV5-1 and TRBJ2-4; the D gene could be TRBD1 or TRBD2 (5 bases each). Trimming took off 0 bases at V and 0 bases at J, with 13 bases between the two ends. The CDR3 totals 17 residues. Looked up from germline, CDR1 is SGHRS and CDR2 is YFSETQ. The CDR3 reads CASSLGGTDLAKNIQYF. CDR3 sequence (DNA): TGCGCCAGCAGCTTGGGGGGGACGGATCTAGCCAAAAACATTCAGTACTTC.

This sequence joins TRBV11-2 and TRBJ2-7; D is unresolved. Germline V gene lookup returns CDR1 SGHAT and CDR2 FQNNGV. The CDR3 sequence is 15 residues long. Trimming removed 7 bases from V and 7 bases from J, with 23 bases in between. The CDR3 here is CASTPISGPRKEQYF. In DNA form, the CDR3 reads TGTGCCAGCACCCCGATATCTGGGCCCCGGAAGGAGCAGTACTTC.

There are many counts of this clonotype. This sequence joins TRBV11-2 and TRBJ2-5; perhaps TRBD1 as D (6 bases). Germline V gene sequence: CDR1 SGHAT, CDR2 FQNNGV. The CDR3 spans 15 residues. Trimming shortened V by 5 bases and J by 2 bases, and 15 bases separated the two germline ends. Here the CDR3 reads CASSRNPGQQETQYF. DNA of the CDR3: TGTGCCAGCAGCCGGAATCCCGGACAGCAAGAGACCCAGTACTTC.

The chain combines TRBV7-9 with TRBJ1-2; 7 bases are a match to TRBD1. V gave up 3 bases and J gave up 4 bases; unmatched junction bases: 5. Per the germline V gene, CDR1 is SEHNR and CDR2 is FQNEAQ (reference sequence). The length of the CDR3 is 14 residues. CDR3 residues: CASSLSTGAYGYTF. In DNA form, the CDR3 reads TGTGCCAGCAGCTTGTCTACAGGGGCCTATGGCTACACCTTC.

The V and J genes are TRBV7-8 and TRBJ1-3; TRBD1 might be the D (6 bases). This CDR3 has 17 amino acids. Germline CDR1 is SGHVS and CDR2 is FQNEAQ. The V end lost 7 bases, the J end lost 1 base, and 20 bases lay between the germline ends. CDR3 sequence: CASTPREQGRSGNTIYF. The DNA for the CDR3 is TGTGCCAGCACCCCTAGGGAACAGGGTCGTTCTGGAAACACCATATATTTT.

In its sample, this clonotype was seen many times. This rearrangement joins TRBV28 to TRBJ2-7; 9 bases line up with TRBD1. CDR1 and CDR2 from the germline V gene are MDHEN and SYDVKM. The CDR3 sequence is 15 residues long. V gave up 3 bases and J gave up 1 base; unmatched junction bases: 4. CDR3 loop: CASSFRDRVSYEQYF. In DNA form, the CDR3 reads TGTGCCAGCAGTTTCCGGGACAGGGTTTCCTACGAGCAGTACTTC.

This chain connects TRBV20-1 to TRBJ2-4; D perhaps matches TRBD2 (7 bases). The CDR3 sequence is 15 residues long. Germline V gene data show CDR1 as DFQATT and CDR2 as SNEGSKA (reference sequence). CDR3 amino acids: CNLQGGTRGGDIQYF. CDR3 DNA sequence: TGCAATCTACAAGGGGGGACCCGAGGGGGGGACATTCAGTACTTC.

V usage is TRBV3-1 and J usage is TRBJ2-1; no definite D call. Per the germline V gene, CDR1 is LGHDT and CDR2 is YNNKEL (reference sequence). V was pared by 3 bases and J by 0 bases, with 9 bases between. CDR3 length: 15 amino acids. CDR3 sequence reads: CASSQVPGSYNEQFF. CDR3 bases: TGTGCCAGCAGCCAGGTCCCTGGCTCCTACAATGAGCAGTTCTTC.

This clonotype occurred many times. V is TRBV6-1 and J is TRBJ1-3; D gene ambiguous. V shed 6 bases and J shed 0 bases, with 9 bases lying between them. The CDR3 is 14 amino acids. The germline V gene encodes CDR1 MNHNS and CDR2 SASEGT. The CDR3 is CASRAPDSGNTIYF. CDR3 nucleotide sequence: TGTGCCAGCAGAGCTCCGGACTCTGGAAACACCATATATTTT.